The entry that follows covers one TCR beta chain sequence. What it recognizes is unknown. Sorting defined conventional CD4 T cells as CD4+CD127+. This sample stems from a study of B cell selection in AIRE deficiency. Study-level results: Healthy donors alone shared under 35% of 4,000 or so Treg sequences; patients alone less than 10%. Healthy Tconv contained 36.6% of shared healthy Treg sequences; only TCRbeta sequenced. CDR3s were shorter in shared Treg sequences, reflecting few non-templated nucleotide insertions. Tconv and Treg cells from AIRE-deficient patients resembled healthy donors in TCRBV usage, CDR3 length and diversity.

Sequencing used immunoSEQ multiplex PCR; TCRdb keeps in-frame clones, though not all of them. The sample includes tens of thousands of clones, just under 97% seen only once; the top ten take approximately 0.2%. Trimming cost V 1 base and J 5 bases; bases outside gene matches: 9. The CDR3 covers 17 residues. CDR1 is SGHNT, CDR2 YYREEE, per germline (reference sequence). The sequenced material came from conventional CD4+ T cells sorted from PBMCs. This receptor was obtained from a human donor with AIRE deficiency. The rearrangement joins TRBV5-4 to TRBJ2-1; 10 bases match TRBD2. CDR3 amino acids: CASSLPSLAGENNEQFF. DNA of the CDR3: TGTGCCAGCAGCTTGCCTTCTCTAGCGGGAGAAAACAATGAGCAGTTCTTC.